The rows below give T cell receptor beta chains drawn from one sample of a study of Ad26.COV2.S vaccination and SARS-CoV-2 variants. This table comes from immunoSEQ multiplex PCR, and its TCRdb copy is limited to in-frame clones, with some not included. Among around 420,000 clones listed, around 89% were seen once. This specimen was peripheral blood, taken in a trial of Ad26.COV2.S vaccine versus placebo. Receptors were obtained from a person aged 18-65 years who received the Ad26.COV2.S COVID-19 vaccine or a placebo. Each CDR3 is given with its conserved first and last residue. The D gene is left open where the match is weak. The size field is filled for only some rows; it gives once, few, many or a size class.

>TRBD1|.|TRBJ1-2|TRBV4-1|19
TGCGCCAGCAGCCAGGCTATTCAGAACAGGGGTCGCCGTCGCTATGGCTACACCTTC
CASSQAIQNRGRRRYGYTF
>TRBD1|.|TRBJ2-7|TRBV19|14
TGTGCCAGTAGTATGGGGACAGGTACCTACGAGCAGTACTTC
CASSMGTGTYEQYF
>TRBD1|.|TRBJ2-7|TRBV5-4|14
TGTGCCAGCAGCTTGGCCGGGACAGCCTACGAGCAGTACTTC
CASSLAGTAYEQYF
>.|.|TRBJ1-2|TRBV6-5|15
TGTGCCAGCAGCCGCCCCTTGGGGTATGGCTATGGCTACACCTTC
CASSRPLGYGYGYTF
>.|.|TRBJ2-2|TRBV29-1|14
TGCAGCGCGATTGCTAGCGATAACACCGGGGAGCTGTTTTTT
CSAIASDNTGELFF
>.|.|TRBJ2-1|TRBV7-8|15
TGTGCCAGCAGCTTAGTACCAAGGGGGTACAATGAGCAGTTCTTC
CASSLVPRGYNEQFF
>TRBD1|few|TRBJ1-1|TRBV12-5|14
TGTGCTAGTGCCCGGACAGGGGGCGGCACTGAAGCTTTCTTT
CASARTGGGTEAFF
>.|.|TRBJ2-5|TRBV5-6|13
TGTGCCAGCAGCCAGAGGGTGGAAGAGACCCAGTACTTC
CASSQRVEETQYF
>.|.|TRBJ2-1|TRBV7-6|16
TGTGCCAGCACGGTCCGGGCAGGGGCAGGGGACAATGAGCAGTTCTTC
CASTVRAGAGDNEQFF
>TRBD2|.|TRBJ2-1|TRBV9|16
TGTGCCAGCAGCGACCGTCCAGCGGGGGGAAACAATGAGCAGTTCTTC
CASSDRPAGGNNEQFF
>.|.|TRBJ2-1|TRBV30|12
TGTGCCTGGAGCAGGGTTCACAATGAGCAGTTCTTC
CAWSRVHNEQFF
>.|.|TRBJ1-2|TRBV28|13
TGTGCCAGCAGTTTCGGGGCAAACTATGGCTACACCTTC
CASSFGANYGYTF
>TRBD2|.|TRBJ2-1|TRBV19|15
TGTGCCAGTAGTATGCTAGCGGGGATTAGCGATGAGCAGTTCTTC
CASSMLAGISDEQFF
>TRBD1|.|TRBJ1-5|TRBV15|16
TGTGCCACCAGCAGAGATCTTGCAGGGGGCAGTCAGCCCCAGCATTTT
CATSRDLAGGSQPQHF
>.|medium-sized|TRBJ2-1|TRBV6-1|15
TGTGCCAGCAGTGAAGCGGGGGGCTCCTACAATGAGCAGTTCTTC
CASSEAGGSYNEQFF
>.|.|TRBJ1-5|TRBV6-5|13
TGTGCCAGCAGAGAGGACGGTTATCAGCCCCAGCATTTT
CASREDGYQPQHF
>.|.|TRBJ2-7|TRBV28|13
TGTGCCAGCAGTCCCGCAACTAGACCCTCAAAGTACTTC
CASSPATRPSKYF
>TRBD1|.|TRBJ2-7|TRBV27|16
TGTGCCAGCAGTTTTAAAGGACAGGGGGTCCCCTACGAGCAGTACTTC
CASSFKGQGVPYEQYF
>TRBD1|.|TRBJ2-6|TRBV2|18
TGTGCCAGCAACCACAGGGGACCTTACAACTCTGGGGCCAACGTCCTGACTTTC
CASNHRGPYNSGANVLTF
>.|.|TRBJ2-3|TRBV15|18
TGTGCCACCAGCAGAGATTTGATCGTTCGGGGGAGCACAGATACGCAGTATTTT
CATSRDLIVRGSTDTQYF
>.|.|TRBJ1-1|TRBV7-7|13
TGTGCTAGCAGCTTAGGGATGAACACTGAAGCTTTCTTT
CASSLGMNTEAFF
>.|.|TRBJ1-1|TRBV9|15
TGTGCCAGCAGCGCCAGCGGGGGGCGGAACACTGAAGCTTTCTTT
CASSASGGRNTEAFF
>.|once|TRBJ2-5|TRBV30|13
TGTGCCTGGAGTGTACGGGTTGCGGAGACCCAGTACTTC
CAWSVRVAETQYF
>.|.|TRBJ1-1|TRBV5-1|13
TGCGCCAGCAGCTTGGAAGAAAACACTGAAGCTTTCTTT
CASSLEENTEAFF
>.|.|TRBJ1-3|TRBV28|13
TGTGCCAGCAGAGGGTTGTCTGGAAACACCATATATTTT
CASRGLSGNTIYF
>.|once|TRBJ2-3|TRBV18|13
TGTGCCAGCTCCCACAGGGGCACAGATACGCAGTATTTT
CASSHRGTDTQYF
>.|.|TRBJ2-1|TRBV6-2/TRBV6-3|15
TGTGCCAGCAGTTACTGGAGGGGGCAATACAATGAGCAGTTCTTC
CASSYWRGQYNEQFF
>TRBD1|.|TRBJ2-3|TRBV6-2/TRBV6-3|15
TGTGCCAGCAGTTCCCCGGGACAGGAGGCAGATACGCAGTATTTT
CASSSPGQEADTQYF
>.|.|TRBJ1-6|TRBV5-1|14
TGCGCCAGCAGCTATAGTAGTAATAATTCACCCCTCCACTTT
CASSYSSNNSPLHF
>TRBD1|.|TRBJ2-3|TRBV6-5|14
TGTGCCAGCAGAGACAGGGGGCTGACAGATACGCAGTATTTT
CASRDRGLTDTQYF
>TRBD1|.|TRBJ2-7|TRBV27|14
TGTGCCAGCAGTTCCCCGACAGGGTACTACGAGCAGTACTTC
CASSSPTGYYEQYF
>TRBD2|.|TRBJ2-5|TRBV9|16
TGTGCCAGCAGCGTAGGTCCAGCGGGGGCGCGAGAGACCCAGTACTTC
CASSVGPAGARETQYF
>TRBD1|.|TRBJ2-7|TRBV28|14
TGTGCCAGCACCACCGGGACAGCAACCTACGAGCAGTACTTC
CASTTGTATYEQYF
>TRBD1|.|TRBJ1-2|TRBV3-1/TRBV3-2|14
TGTGCCAGCAGCTTAGGGACAGGGGGAATTGGCTACACCTTC
CASSLGTGGIGYTF
>TRBD2|few|TRBJ2-3|TRBV9|18
TGTGCCAGCAGCGGATCGGGGATAGCGGGGGATAGCACAGATACGCAGTATTTT
CASSGSGIAGDSTDTQYF
>TRBD1|.|TRBJ2-3|TRBV7-9|13
TGTGCCAGCAGCTTAGGACAGGGGAATACGCAGTATTTT
CASSLGQGNTQYF
>.|once|TRBJ2-7|TRBV3-1/TRBV3-2|16
TGTGCCAGCAGCCCACTTTCTCGGGTTGAGACCTACGAGCAGTACTTC
CASSPLSRVETYEQYF
>.|few|TRBJ2-7|TRBV4-2|14
TGTGCCAGCAGCCTATCTGGGGGGCGGGACGAGCAGTACTTC
CASSLSGGRDEQYF
>TRBD1|.|TRBJ1-5|TRBV10-3|15
TGTGCCATCAGTGAGGGAACACAGGGGAATCAGCCCCAGCATTTT
CAISEGTQGNQPQHF
>TRBD1|.|TRBJ2-1|TRBV4-3|16
TGCGCCAGCAGCCAAGATTTGGGACAGGGGGTCAGTGAGCAGTTCTTC
CASSQDLGQGVSEQFF
>TRBD1|.|TRBJ2-2|TRBV9|16
TGTGCCAGCAGCGGCGGACAGGGGGCGGACACCGGGGAGCTGTTTTTT
CASSGGQGADTGELFF
>TRBD1|.|TRBJ1-6|TRBV27|19
TGTGCCAGCAGTTTATCCGGGACAGGGTTGGTCGATTATAATTCACCCCTCCACTTT
CASSLSGTGLVDYNSPLHF
>TRBD1|.|TRBJ2-7|TRBV19|18
TGTGCCAGTAGTTATGGCCTACTGCTGGGACAGGGGGCCTACGAGCAGTACTTC
CASSYGLLLGQGAYEQYF
>TRBD2|.|TRBJ2-1|TRBV29-1|14
TGCAGCGCTGGGGGTAGCGGGAGACCCAATGAGCAGTTCTTC
CSAGGSGRPNEQFF
>TRBD1|many|TRBJ2-2|TRBV6-4|14
TGTGCCAGCAGAGACAGGGAAAACACCGGGGAGCTGTTTTTT
CASRDRENTGELFF
>.|.|TRBJ2-7|TRBV20-1|13
TGCAGTGCTAGTGCAGGGGACTACTACGAGCAGTACTTC
CSASAGDYYEQYF
>TRBD2|.|TRBJ2-1|TRBV9|15
TGTGCCAGCAGCCCCCTGGCGGGGGGGGACAATGAGCAGTTCTTC
CASSPLAGGDNEQFF
>.|.|TRBJ1-2|TRBV6-2/TRBV6-3|11
TGTGCCAGCAGTTACCCGGACTCCTACACCTTC
CASSYPDSYTF
>.|.|TRBJ1-1|TRBV9|13
TGTGCCAGCAGCGTAGGGGCGGGGGCTGAAGCTTTCTTT
CASSVGAGAEAFF
>.|.|TRBJ2-7|TRBV30|15
TGTGCCTGGAGTCTTACAGGGTGGCGCTCCTACGAGCAGTACTTC
CAWSLTGWRSYEQYF
>TRBD1|few|TRBJ1-2|TRBV11-2|15
TGTGCCAGCAGCTTAGGGACAGGCGTGAACTATGGCTACACCTTC
CASSLGTGVNYGYTF
>.|.|TRBJ1-5|TRBV7-2|16
TGTGCCAGCAGCTTAGGGTCCCTATCGGGGGGTCAGCCCCAGCATTTT
CASSLGSLSGGQPQHF
>.|.|TRBJ2-1|TRBV4-2|14
TGTGCCAGCAGCCAGGATCGGGGAGCGGATGAGCAGTTCTTC
CASSQDRGADEQFF
>.|.|TRBJ2-1|TRBV6-5|14
TGTGCCAGCAGTAGTACACAGGGTCACAATGAGCAGTTCTTC
CASSSTQGHNEQFF